This T cell receptor beta chain was sequenced for a study of T cells in Graves' hyperthyroidism and ophthalmopathy. The blood sample was taken at first hyperthyroidism diagnosis, before any ophthalmopathy symptoms. Using more than 7.5 ml of fresh peripheral blood, PBMCs were prepared. Researchers amplified the TCR beta CDR3 regions from RNA transcripts. HTBI primers drove first-round RT-PCR of the TCR CDR3. TCRdb used MiXCR to reprocess the multiplex PCR reads, holding one entry per CDR3 protein. The data show roughly 300,000 distinct CDR3 sequences, with about 25% seen just once and more than 25% held by the top ten. In its sample, this clonotype was seen many times. Its specificity is not known. Study-wide results and limits: Median prediction lead before ophthalmopathy onset was around 7 months with the model. Blood also contained most expanded thyroid clonotypes above 0.001.

Trimming took 0 bases from V and 5 from J, leaving 11 bases between them. The germline V gene has CDR1 SGDLS and CDR2 YYNGEE. The CDR3 is made up of 14 amino acids. This chain uses TRBV9 with TRBJ1-2, with D perhaps matching TRBD1 (5 bases). This TCR derives from a man aged 35 to 55 with Graves' hyperthyroidism that later progressed to Graves' ophthalmopathy. Sequencing used blood. As DNA, the CDR3 is TGTGCCAGCAGCGTAGAGGCAGGGCGGTATGGCTACACCTTC. Residues: CASSVEAGRYGYTF.